The rows below give T cell receptor beta chains drawn from one sample of a study of control samples from healthy donors and cancer patients. Assay used: immunoSEQ multiplex PCR; TCRdb lists only in-frame clones, some missing. The data show around 120,000 clones, over 75% seen once. Sequenced material: blood. These receptors originate from a man aged 40-50 years in good health. The CDR3 runs from the conserved cysteine through the conserved F or W. Each record gives: CDR3 DNA, CDR3 protein, clone size, CDR3 length, J gene, V gene, D gene. The D gene is left open where the match is weak. Clone size, where shown, is once, few, many, or a class for clones that have expanded.

CDR3nt: TGTGCCAGCAGCTTGGGCAGGGGGACAGATACGCAGTATTTT
CDR3aa: CASSLGRGTDTQYF
abundance: NA
len: 14
j_gene: TRBJ2-3
v_gene: TRBV7-9
d_gene: TRBD1

CDR3nt: TGTGCCAGCAGCCAGCCAGGGAACACTGAAGCTTTCTTT
CDR3aa: CASSQPGNTEAFF
abundance: NA
len: 13
j_gene: TRBJ1-1
v_gene: TRBV14
d_gene: NA

CDR3nt: TGCGCCAGCAGTCATCACACGATTTCATGGGCACTACCTTTTCGAGAAGCTTTCTTT
CDR3aa: CASSHHTISWALPFREAFF
abundance: NA
len: 19
j_gene: TRBJ1-1
v_gene: TRBV23-1
d_gene: NA

CDR3nt: TGCGCCAGCAGCCGACCAGGGGCCGGTAGACAAGAGACCCAGTACTTC
CDR3aa: CASSRPGAGRQETQYF
abundance: NA
len: 16
j_gene: TRBJ2-5
v_gene: TRBV5-1
d_gene: NA

CDR3nt: TGCGCCAGCAGCCAACAACCGGGACAGGCTAACTATGGCTACACCTTC
CDR3aa: CASSQQPGQANYGYTF
abundance: NA
len: 16
j_gene: TRBJ1-2
v_gene: TRBV4-1
d_gene: TRBD1

CDR3nt: TGTGCCAGCAGCTGGTGGGACGGTGCGGGTTACGAGCAGTACTTC
CDR3aa: CASSWWDGAGYEQYF
abundance: NA
len: 15
j_gene: TRBJ2-7
v_gene: TRBV5-5
d_gene: NA

CDR3nt: TGCGCCAGCAGCCCGTCGGCAGGTTCCTACGAGCAGTACTTC
CDR3aa: CASSPSAGSYEQYF
abundance: NA
len: 14
j_gene: TRBJ2-7
v_gene: TRBV5-1
d_gene: NA

CDR3nt: TGTGCCAGTAGTATTACGTACGGGGGTAACTATGGCTACACCTTC
CDR3aa: CASSITYGGNYGYTF
abundance: NA
len: 15
j_gene: TRBJ1-2
v_gene: TRBV19
d_gene: NA

CDR3nt: TGTGCCACCAGTGTCGGCGTCAATGAGCAGTTCTTC
CDR3aa: CATSVGVNEQFF
abundance: NA
len: 12
j_gene: TRBJ2-1
v_gene: TRBV24-1
d_gene: NA

CDR3nt: TGCAGTGCTAGGTCTCTCCTTCCCCAGTACTTC
CDR3aa: CSARSLLPQYF
abundance: NA
len: 11
j_gene: TRBJ2-5
v_gene: TRBV20-1
d_gene: NA

CDR3nt: TGCGCCAGCAGTCAACTGGGACTGCAGCAAGAGACCCAGTACTTC
CDR3aa: CASSQLGLQQETQYF
abundance: NA
len: 15
j_gene: TRBJ2-5
v_gene: TRBV23-1
d_gene: NA

CDR3nt: TGTGCCAGCAGTGAATGGTGGAAAAACGAGCAGTACTTC
CDR3aa: CASSEWWKNEQYF
abundance: NA
len: 13
j_gene: TRBJ2-7
v_gene: TRBV25-1
d_gene: NA

CDR3nt: TGTGCCAGCAGCAGGACTAGGAGAGAGACCCAGTACTTC
CDR3aa: CASSRTRRETQYF
abundance: NA
len: 13
j_gene: TRBJ2-5
v_gene: TRBV5-8
d_gene: TRBD2

CDR3nt: TGCGCCAGCAGCTCCTTGGACAGTGCGGGGGAGCTGTTTTTT
CDR3aa: CASSSLDSAGELFF
abundance: NA
len: 14
j_gene: TRBJ2-2
v_gene: TRBV5-1
d_gene: NA

CDR3nt: TGTGCCAGCTCAGAACTAGCGGGGACGCAGTATTTT
CDR3aa: CASSELAGTQYF
abundance: NA
len: 12
j_gene: TRBJ2-3
v_gene: TRBV18
d_gene: TRBD2

CDR3nt: TGTGCCAGCAGCTTCCCCCCCGGCGGGGAGAACACTGAAGCTTTCTTT
CDR3aa: CASSFPPGGENTEAFF
abundance: few
len: 16
j_gene: TRBJ1-1
v_gene: TRBV12-1
d_gene: NA

CDR3nt: TGCAGCGTTGAAGCCCAGGGAGCCGGGGAGCTGTTTTTT
CDR3aa: CSVEAQGAGELFF
abundance: few
len: 13
j_gene: TRBJ2-2
v_gene: TRBV29-1
d_gene: NA

CDR3nt: TGCGCCAGCATAGGGACTAGCGGGGTCTTGTACCAAGAGACCCAGTACTTC
CDR3aa: CASIGTSGVLYQETQYF
abundance: NA
len: 17
j_gene: TRBJ2-5
v_gene: TRBV10-2
d_gene: TRBD2

CDR3nt: TGTGCCAGCAGTTACACCGGAATGTTCAATCAGCCCCAGCATTTT
CDR3aa: CASSYTGMFNQPQHF
abundance: few
len: 15
j_gene: TRBJ1-5
v_gene: TRBV6-6
d_gene: NA

CDR3nt: TGTGCCAGCTCACCACTTGCCATGGGCAACTCCTACAATGAGCAGTTCTTC
CDR3aa: CASSPLAMGNSYNEQFF
abundance: once
len: 17
j_gene: TRBJ2-1
v_gene: TRBV18
d_gene: NA

CDR3nt: TGTGCCAGCAGCTTAGAGCAGACAACTAATGAAAAACTGTTTTTT
CDR3aa: CASSLEQTTNEKLFF
abundance: NA
len: 15
j_gene: TRBJ1-4
v_gene: TRBV7-2
d_gene: NA

CDR3nt: TGTGCCATCAGTGAGCCCGGACAGCATAACTATGGCTACACCTTC
CDR3aa: CAISEPGQHNYGYTF
abundance: NA
len: 15
j_gene: TRBJ1-2
v_gene: TRBV10-3
d_gene: NA

CDR3nt: TGTGCCAGCAGTTACCACACCATATATTTT
CDR3aa: CASSYHTIYF
abundance: medium-sized
len: 10
j_gene: TRBJ1-3
v_gene: TRBV12-3/TRBV12-4
d_gene: NA

CDR3nt: TGTGCCAGCAGCACCGTTCTTGGGACCACAGCTTTCTTT
CDR3aa: CASSTVLGTTAFF
abundance: NA
len: 13
j_gene: TRBJ1-1
v_gene: TRBV21-1
d_gene: NA

CDR3nt: TGCGCCAGCAGCTTGACAGGGGTCACAGATACGCAGTATTTT
CDR3aa: CASSLTGVTDTQYF
abundance: NA
len: 14
j_gene: TRBJ2-3
v_gene: TRBV5-1
d_gene: TRBD1

CDR3nt: TGTGCCAGCAGACCGGGAACGTATGGCTACACCTTC
CDR3aa: CASRPGTYGYTF
abundance: NA
len: 12
j_gene: TRBJ1-2
v_gene: TRBV12-3/TRBV12-4
d_gene: NA

CDR3nt: TGTGCCAGCAGTCAACAGGGACAGGGTCGAGCTGGAAACACCATATATTTT
CDR3aa: CASSQQGQGRAGNTIYF
abundance: medium-sized
len: 17
j_gene: TRBJ1-3
v_gene: TRBV13
d_gene: TRBD1

CDR3nt: TGTGCCAGCAGTCAGGACTATGGCTACACCTTC
CDR3aa: CASSQDYGYTF
abundance: NA
len: 11
j_gene: TRBJ1-2
v_gene: TRBV7-2
d_gene: NA

CDR3nt: TGCGCCAGCACCTTTACGGGGGGCACCACTGAAGCTTTCTTT
CDR3aa: CASTFTGGTTEAFF
abundance: NA
len: 14
j_gene: TRBJ1-1
v_gene: TRBV5-1
d_gene: NA

CDR3nt: TGCGCCAGCAGCTTGGTATCGGGGGGCAGTGAGACCCAGTACTTC
CDR3aa: CASSLVSGGSETQYF
abundance: NA
len: 15
j_gene: TRBJ2-5
v_gene: TRBV5-1
d_gene: NA

CDR3nt: TGTGCCAGCAGTCCAGGGTGGCGGGGGGGCAGTAGGACTGGCACAGATACGCAGTATTTT
CDR3aa: CASSPGWRGGSRTGTDTQYF
abundance: NA
len: 20
j_gene: TRBJ2-3
v_gene: TRBV7-8
d_gene: TRBD2

CDR3nt: TGCGCCAGCAGCCCCTCTAGCGGGGGGTACAATGAGCAGTTCTTC
CDR3aa: CASSPSSGGYNEQFF
abundance: NA
len: 15
j_gene: TRBJ2-1
v_gene: TRBV5-1
d_gene: TRBD2

CDR3nt: TGTGCAAGTCGCTTGGGGCTAGCGGGGACTAAGAATGAGCAGTTCTTC
CDR3aa: CASRLGLAGTKNEQFF
abundance: NA
len: 16
j_gene: TRBJ2-1
v_gene: TRBV12-2
d_gene: NA

CDR3nt: TGTGCCAGCAGCACGGGGGGAGGGGCCTCCTACGAGCAGTACTTC
CDR3aa: CASSTGGGASYEQYF
abundance: NA
len: 15
j_gene: TRBJ2-7
v_gene: TRBV7-9
d_gene: TRBD2

CDR3nt: TGTGCCAGCACCACCCGGGGGGAGCTGTTTTTT
CDR3aa: CASTTRGELFF
abundance: NA
len: 11
j_gene: TRBJ2-2
v_gene: TRBV7-2
d_gene: NA

CDR3nt: TGTGCCAGCAGCTCAGGGACAGGGGTGGCCTATGGCTACACCTTC
CDR3aa: CASSSGTGVAYGYTF
abundance: NA
len: 15
j_gene: TRBJ1-2
v_gene: TRBV11-2
d_gene: TRBD1

CDR3nt: TGCGCCAGCAGCGTCCGGGACAGGGGCAGGACTGAAGCTTTCTTT
CDR3aa: CASSVRDRGRTEAFF
abundance: NA
len: 15
j_gene: TRBJ1-1
v_gene: TRBV4-3
d_gene: TRBD1

CDR3nt: TGTGCCAGTAGTGTAGCGGATTTTTCAGGGAGTGGCTACACCTTC
CDR3aa: CASSVADFSGSGYTF
abundance: NA
len: 15
j_gene: TRBJ1-2
v_gene: TRBV19
d_gene: NA

CDR3nt: TGTGCCAGCAGTTACGAGGGGGGGGGCAATTCACCCCTCCACTTT
CDR3aa: CASSYEGGGNSPLHF
abundance: once
len: 15
j_gene: TRBJ1-6
v_gene: TRBV6-5
d_gene: NA

CDR3nt: TGCACCAGCAGCCAAGATCCGTCAGATGGCTACACCTTC
CDR3aa: CTSSQDPSDGYTF
abundance: many
len: 13
j_gene: TRBJ1-2
v_gene: TRBV1
d_gene: NA

CDR3nt: TGTGCCAGCAGCCTAACGGGGGGGAGATACGAGCAGTACTTC
CDR3aa: CASSLTGGRYEQYF
abundance: few
len: 14
j_gene: TRBJ2-7
v_gene: TRBV3-1/TRBV3-2
d_gene: TRBD2

CDR3nt: TGTGCCAGCAGCTCCTGGGACGCCGGGGAGACCCAGTACTTC
CDR3aa: CASSSWDAGETQYF
abundance: NA
len: 14
j_gene: TRBJ2-5
v_gene: TRBV7-2
d_gene: NA

CDR3nt: TGTGCCAGCAGTGGGGGCCGAGGGAACACTGAAGCTTTCTTT
CDR3aa: CASSGGRGNTEAFF
abundance: few
len: 14
j_gene: TRBJ1-1
v_gene: TRBV2
d_gene: NA

CDR3nt: TGTGCCAGCAGCCAGCGGACAGGTGGAAGTAATGAAAAACTGTTTTTT
CDR3aa: CASSQRTGGSNEKLFF
abundance: NA
len: 16
j_gene: TRBJ1-4
v_gene: TRBV14
d_gene: TRBD1

CDR3nt: TGTGCCAGCAGCTCAGGAGTTAATCAGCCCCAGCATTTT
CDR3aa: CASSSGVNQPQHF
abundance: NA
len: 13
j_gene: TRBJ1-5
v_gene: TRBV7-8
d_gene: NA

CDR3nt: TGTGCCAGCAGCTTAGTCAGGTACACTGAAGCTTTCTTT
CDR3aa: CASSLVRYTEAFF
abundance: NA
len: 13
j_gene: TRBJ1-1
v_gene: TRBV7-2
d_gene: NA

CDR3nt: TGTGCCACCAGGGCAGACAGAAACACCGGGGAGCTGTTTTTT
CDR3aa: CATRADRNTGELFF
abundance: NA
len: 14
j_gene: TRBJ2-2
v_gene: TRBV24-1
d_gene: NA